Listed below are T cell receptor beta chains from one sample, sequenced in a study of T-cell memory formation after mild COVID-19. TCRdb fed the 5' RACE reads into MiXCR, producing one record per CDR3 protein. Among more than 250,000 distinct CDR3 sequences listed, 15% to 20% were seen once. The sequenced sample was PBMCs or a T cell subset sorted from them (not recorded which). The receptors derive from a man aged 18 to 29 who had mild COVID-19 (a few samples of this study predate the infection). Cell type and time point are not known. CDR3s include the opening cysteine and the closing phenylalanine or tryptophan. D genes are given only for firm matches. Clone size is stated in some rows and not others, as once, few, many or a class when expanded.

clone_size	d_call	v_call	j_call	cdr3_aa	cdr3_nt
few	NA	TRBV27	TRBJ1-2	CASRRLANYGYTF	TGTGCCAGCAGGCGACTCGCTAACTATGGCTACACCTTC
NA	NA	TRBV11-2	TRBJ1-5	CASSSLQGNQPQHF	TGTGCCAGCAGCTCCCTTCAGGGGAATCAGCCCCAGCATTTT
NA	NA	TRBV4-1	TRBJ1-1	CASSQVSLGTEAFF	TGCGCCAGCAGCCAAGTATCGTTGGGGACTGAAGCTTTCTTT
few	NA	TRBV5-6	TRBJ1-1	CASSLWEGVAFF	TGTGCCAGCAGCCTTTGGGAAGGGGTGGCTTTCTTT
NA	NA	TRBV5-1	TRBJ2-1	CASSLGQTSGDEQFF	TGCGCCAGCAGCTTGGGACAGACGTCGGGCGATGAGCAGTTCTTC
few	NA	TRBV4-3	TRBJ1-1	CASSQALLMNTEAFF	TGCGCCAGCAGCCAAGCCCTCCTAATGAACACTGAAGCTTTCTTT
NA	TRBD2	TRBV5-6	TRBJ2-3	CASSPSPVRLAADTQYF	TGTGCCAGCAGCCCCTCCCCCGTGCGACTAGCAGCGGATACGCAGTATTTT
few	NA	TRBV12-3/TRBV12-4	TRBJ1-1	CASRMTGTEAFF	TGTGCCAGCAGGATGACAGGCACTGAAGCTTTCTTT
few	NA	TRBV24-1	TRBJ1-2	CATSDNTEGYTF	TGTGCCACCAGTGATAATACAGAAGGCTACACCTTC
few	NA	TRBV14	TRBJ2-5	CASSPEEWRFGDTQYF	TGTGCCAGCAGCCCCGAGGAGTGGCGGTTCGGGGATACCCAGTACTTC
NA	NA	TRBV4-3	TRBJ2-1	CASSQASGYNEQFF	TGCGCCAGCAGCCAAGCGTCCGGATACAATGAGCAGTTCTTC
many	NA	TRBV7-3	TRBJ2-5	CASSLIGLDGETQYF	TGTGCCAGCAGCTTAATAGGGCTGGATGGAGAGACCCAGTACTTC
NA	NA	TRBV5-1	TRBJ1-5	CASSLFLGRQNQPQHF	TGCGCCAGCAGCTTGTTTCTGGGGAGACAGAATCAGCCCCAGCATTTT
few	TRBD1	TRBV6-5	TRBJ1-2	CASRYQGVGNYGYTF	TGTGCCAGCAGATATCAGGGGGTAGGGAACTATGGCTACACCTTC
few	NA	TRBV9	TRBJ2-1	CASSVAEGREQFF	TGTGCCAGCAGCGTAGCGGAGGGCCGCGAGCAGTTCTTC
few	NA	TRBV30	TRBJ2-6	CAWSVPGANVLTF	TGTGCCTGGAGTGTACCTGGGGCCAACGTCCTGACTTTC
NA	NA	TRBV7-2	TRBJ2-3	CASSLGVPGASTDTQYF	TGTGCCAGCAGCTTAGGAGTTCCCGGAGCTAGCACAGATACGCAGTATTTT
NA	NA	TRBV14	TRBJ2-1	CASSYYPGLQFF	TGTGCCAGCAGCTATTACCCGGGACTGCAGTTCTTC
many	TRBD2	TRBV4-2	TRBJ2-7	CASSQAVAGGPNEQYF	TGTGCCAGCAGCCAAGCCGTAGCGGGGGGGCCCAACGAGCAGTACTTC
NA	NA	TRBV30	TRBJ1-3	CAWSQGGAGNTIYF	TGTGCCTGGAGTCAGGGAGGAGCTGGAAACACCATATATTTT
few	NA	TRBV5-1	TRBJ2-4	CASSTERDIQYF	TGCGCCAGCAGTACCGAACGGGACATTCAGTACTTC
NA	NA	TRBV4-1	TRBJ2-5	CASSRSLQTGGETQYF	TGCGCCAGCAGCCGATCACTACAGACCGGCGGGGAGACCCAGTACTTC
NA	TRBD1	TRBV29-1	TRBJ1-1	CSVTIQGANTEAFF	TGCAGCGTGACCATACAGGGGGCGAACACTGAAGCTTTCTTT
NA	NA	TRBV6-4	TRBJ2-3	CASSGQRGDTQYF	TGTGCCAGCAGTGGACAACGAGGGGATACGCAGTATTTT
many	NA	TRBV7-2	TRBJ1-1	CASSLRGAQVAFF	TGTGCCAGCAGCTTGAGGGGGGCGCAGGTAGCTTTCTTT
NA	TRBD1	TRBV20-1	TRBJ1-6	CSAKQGFENSPLHF	TGCAGTGCTAAACAGGGGTTTGAGAATTCACCCCTCCACTTT
NA	NA	TRBV11-1	TRBJ1-1	CASSLDGEGTEAFF	TGTGCCAGCAGCTTGGACGGGGAAGGCACTGAAGCTTTCTTT
NA	NA	TRBV12-3/TRBV12-4	TRBJ2-5	CASRGGAAGETQYF	TGTGCCTCCCGGGGCGGGGCTGCAGGGGAGACCCAGTACTTC
NA	NA	TRBV24-1	TRBJ2-3	CATSDLEAPLDGTQYF	TGTGCCACCAGTGACCTTGAGGCCCCCCTCGACGGTACGCAGTATTTT
few	TRBD2	TRBV11-1	TRBJ2-1	CASTSGGGHEQFF	TGTGCCAGCACGAGCGGCGGGGGGCATGAGCAGTTCTTC
NA	TRBD2	TRBV5-1	TRBJ2-3	CASRIGTSGGLDTQYF	TGCGCCAGCAGAATTGGGACTAGCGGGGGGCTAGATACGCAGTATTTT
few	NA	TRBV4-3	TRBJ1-2	CASSQDRGAGYGYTF	TGCGCCAGCAGCCAAGATCGGGGGGCGGGTTATGGCTACACCTTC
many	TRBD2	TRBV27	TRBJ2-1	CASSLRRGDSYNEQFF	TGTGCCAGCAGTTTACGGCGGGGGGATTCCTACAATGAGCAGTTCTTC
many	TRBD1	TRBV6-6	TRBJ2-3	CASRQGFITDTQYF	TGTGCCAGTCGACAGGGATTCATCACAGATACGCAGTATTTT
few	NA	TRBV12-3/TRBV12-4	TRBJ1-2	CASSFQENYGYTF	TGTGCCAGCAGTTTTCAGGAAAACTATGGCTACACCTTC
few	TRBD1	TRBV7-7	TRBJ2-2	CASSGGQGSGELFF	TGTGCCAGCAGCGGCGGACAGGGATCCGGGGAGCTGTTTTTT
NA	NA	TRBV12-3/TRBV12-4	TRBJ2-5	CASSPRTGQLETQYF	TGTGCCAGCAGTCCCCGGACGGGGCAACTGGAGACCCAGTACTTC